This entry lists 32 T cell receptor beta chains sequenced from one sample in a study of T cell repertoires in cytomegalovirus infection. Using its own MiXCR run on the reads, TCRdb lists one record per CDR3 protein. The sample carries 700,000 to 850,000 distinct CDR3 sequences, about 30% recorded once. For these receptors, no antigen is known. Here the sequenced sample was cultured CD8+ T cells from PBMCs, taken from culture after CMV antigen stimulation. These receptors were taken from a human donor in good health (CMV status not recorded). Some clones in this sample may be carry-over from other donors' samples.

The chain has TRBV7-9 and TRBJ1-2; a weak D match, TRBD1 (6 bases). The V end was cut by 2 bases, the J end by 7 bases, with 14 bases between. Germline V gene lookup returns CDR1 SEHNR and CDR2 FQNEAQ (reference sequence). The CDR3 is 14 residues long. CDR3 residues: CASSLSDRQRGYTF. The CDR3 nucleotides are TGTGCCAGCAGCTTATCAGACAGGCAGCGTGGCTACACCTTC.

Comments on this clonotype: Germline is not matched at one junction end, which may reflect a read error. The chain couples TRBV5-3 to TRBJ2-5, with 8 bases identical to TRBD2. TRBV5-3 is an ORF; its function is uncertain. There are 17 residues in the CDR3. The CDR3 sequence is CASSLGLVRAGGETQYF. DNA for the CDR3: TGTGCCAGCAGCTTGGGACTAGTTCGGGCCGGGGGAGAGACCCAGTACTTC.

This clonotype was observed many times. In DNA, the CDR3 is TGTGCCAGCAGCTTAGCGGGGGGGCCGAACGAGCAGTACGTC. Translating gives CASSLAGGPNEQYV. This rearrangement joins TRBV7-2 to TRBJ2-7; maybe TRBD2 (7 bases). Germline-derived CDR1 and CDR2 are SGHTA and FQGNSA. The V gene lost 0 bases and the J gene lost 5 bases, with 11 bases spanning the gap. CDR3 length equals 14 residues.

This clonotype was recorded at least ten times. The chain has TRBV6-5 and TRBJ1-1; a weak D match, TRBD1 (5 bases). Germline V lookup: CDR1 MNHEY, CDR2 SVGAGI. This CDR3 contains 16 residues. V was cut by 0 bases and J by 0 bases, with 11 bases left in between. The chain's CDR3 is CASSYSGQDLNTEAFF. The CDR3 DNA follows: TGTGCCAGCAGTTACTCCGGACAAGACCTGAACACTGAAGCTTTCTTT.

The table lists this clonotype with a few counts. The chain recombines TRBV12-3 or TRBV12-4 with TRBJ1-2; D gene uncertain. The CDR3 sequence is 12 residues long. The V end lost 2 bases, the J end lost 4 bases, and 5 bases lay between the germline ends. In DNA form, the CDR3 reads TGTGCCAGCAGTTTATCCCTCTATGGCTACACCTTC. Its protein is CASSLSLYGYTF.

This clonotype has a handful of counts. V and J are TRBV19 and TRBJ1-2, with D possibly matching TRBD1 (5 bases). This CDR3 has 12 amino acids. The V end lost 10 bases, the J end lost 5 bases, and 14 bases lay between the germline ends. The V gene's germline CDR1 is LNHDA and CDR2 SQIVND (reference sequence). The CDR3 loop reads CATIQASYGYTF. In nucleotides, the CDR3 is TGTGCCACCATACAGGCCTCGTATGGCTACACCTTC.

The chain links TRBV13 to TRBJ2-7; a possible D gene is TRBD1 (6 bases). V lost 3 bases and J lost 2, with 14 bases in between. The germline V gene encodes CDR1 PRHDT and CDR2 FYEKMQ (reference sequence). The CDR3 extends over 15 amino acids. CDR3 residues: CASSLRGTPAYEQYF. CDR3 bases: TGTGCCAGCAGCTTGAGGGGGACGCCAGCCTACGAGCAGTACTTC.

The V and J genes are TRBV7-9 and TRBJ2-7; weak D call: TRBD1 (6 bases). CDR3 length: 14 residues. The germline CDR1 and CDR2 sequences are SEHNR and FQNEAQ (reference sequence). V lost 1 base and J 6 bases, leaving 13 bases between the germline ends. CDR3 sequence (DNA): TGTGCCAGCAGCTTAGTAGGGGGTGATGGCGAGCAGTACTTC. Translating gives CASSLVGGDGEQYF.

The chain uses TRBV7-9 and TRBJ2-5; 13 nucleotides line up with TRBD2. CDR3 length equals 15 residues. J was trimmed by 5 bases and V by 7 bases; bases with no gene match: 7. Germline CDR1 SEHNR, CDR2 FQNEAQ (reference sequence). The CDR3, as DNA: TGTGCCAGCATCGGGACTAGCGGGGCCAGGGAGACCCAGTACTTC. Encoded protein: CASIGTSGARETQYF.

The chain links TRBV12-3 or TRBV12-4 to TRBJ2-7; no reliable D call. V was clipped by 4 bases and J by 3 bases, with 7 bases between them. This CDR3 is 12 amino acids long. The CDR3 protein is CASSSDLYEQYV. The CDR3 DNA is TGTGCCAGCAGTTCGGACCTCTACGAGCAGTACGTC.

This sequence joins TRBV9 and TRBJ2-1; 16 nucleotides agree with TRBD2. The ends lost 3 bases at V and 8 bases at J; junction bases unmatched: 5. There are 16 residues in the CDR3. Germline CDR1 is SGDLS and CDR2 is YYNGEE. The chain's CDR3 is CASSAGLAGGFDEQFF. CDR3 nucleotides: TGTGCCAGCAGCGCGGGACTAGCGGGGGGGTTTGATGAGCAGTTCTTC. The complete variable domain, with remaining parts taken from reference TRBV9 and TRBJ2-1, reads DSGVTQTPKHLITATGQRVTLRCSPRSGDLSVYWYQQSLDQGLQFLIQYYNGEERAKGNILERFSAQQFPDLHSELNLSSLELGDSALYFCASSAGLAGGFDEQFFGPGTRLTVL.

The sample holds many counts of this clonotype. This chain uses TRBV7-8 with TRBJ2-3; 13 bases line up with TRBD2. The V gene's germline CDR1 is SGHVS and CDR2 FQNEAQ. V lost 3 bases to trimming and J lost 3 bases; unmatched junction nucleotides: 6. The CDR3 has 17 amino acids. The CDR3 reads CASSLTSGGKSTDTQYF. In DNA form, the CDR3 reads TGTGCCAGCAGCTTGACTAGCGGGGGGAAATCGACAGATACGCAGTATTTT.

The chain has TRBV25-1 and TRBJ2-1, with D possibly called TRBD1 or TRBD2 (5 bases each). Germline CDR1 and CDR2: MGHDK and SYGVNS. The CDR3 has 13 amino acids. V was pared by 3 bases and J by 8 bases, with 11 bases between. The CDR3 protein is CASSDPRGDEQFF. The DNA for the CDR3 is TGTGCCAGCAGTGATCCCCGGGGCGATGAGCAGTTCTTC.

In DNA form, the CDR3 reads TGTGCCAGCAGCTCGACGACAGGGAGGGAGCTGTTTTTT. This encodes CASSSTTGRELFF. The J gene is TRBJ2-2, the V gene TRBV7-9; 7 bases line up with TRBD1. This CDR3 is 13 amino acids long. Germline V gene data show CDR1 as SEHNR and CDR2 as FQNEAQ (reference sequence). V was pared by 4 bases and J by 9 bases, with 5 bases of the junction left unmatched.

In this sample, this clonotype turned up a few times. The chain is built from TRBV6-2 or TRBV6-3 and TRBJ2-5; D is unclear. Germline V gene lookup returns CDR1 MNHEY and CDR2 SVGEGT. The V gene lost 5 bases and the J gene lost 4 bases, with 8 bases spanning the gap. This CDR3 is 12 amino acids long. The CDR3 spells CASSIPPETQYF. In DNA, the CDR3 is TGTGCCAGCAGTATTCCCCCAGAGACCCAGTACTTC.

This clonotype has more than one count but fewer than ten. V is TRBV27 and J is TRBJ1-2; D not resolved. Germline V gene sequence: CDR1 MNHEY, CDR2 SMNVEV (reference sequence). V was clipped by 0 bases and J by 1 base, with 9 bases between them. The length of the CDR3 is 15 residues. Here the CDR3 reads CASSLSAGLNYGYTF. In nucleotides, the CDR3 is TGTGCCAGCAGTTTATCAGCAGGTCTTAACTATGGCTACACCTTC.

The chain combines TRBV27 with TRBJ2-7; 12 nucleotides line up with TRBD2. The CDR3 is made up of 18 amino acids. Per germline, CDR1 MNHEY and CDR2 SMNVEV (reference sequence). Trimming removed 5 bases from V and 0 bases from J; junction bases left unmatched: 11. CDR3 in DNA: TGTGCCAGCAGTCCCTCACTAGCGGGGGGTACACTCTCCTACGAGCAGTACGTC. Its protein is CASSPSLAGGTLSYEQYV.

This sequence joins TRBV2 and TRBJ2-7; the match to TRBD1 covers 8 bases. The CDR3 is 16 residues long. Germline CDR1 SNHLY, CDR2 FYNNEI. V lost 6 bases and J lost 3; bases outside the gene matches: 13. The CDR3, as DNA: TGTGCCAGCAGAGTAGATCCCGGACAGGGTATCTACGAGCAGTACTTC. Residues: CASRVDPGQGIYEQYF.

The chain employs TRBV28 and TRBJ1-2, with TRBD1 matching 7 bases. The trim removed 4 bases at V and 3 bases at J, leaving 17 bases unmatched. This CDR3 has 18 residues. The V gene's germline CDR1 is MDHEN and CDR2 SYDVKM. CDR3 sequence reads: CASSSDRASILEHYGYTF. The CDR3 DNA reads as TGTGCCAGCAGTTCAGACAGGGCTTCTATCCTGGAGCACTATGGCTACACCTTC.

The chain combines TRBV7-7 with TRBJ2-1, with TRBD1 identical over 11 bases. Germline assignment: CDR1 SSHAT and CDR2 FNYEAQ (reference sequence). J lost 5 bases, V lost 5 bases, and 5 bases had no gene match. This CDR3 has 15 amino acids. As DNA, the CDR3 is TGTGCCAGCAGCGTTCGGACAGGGGGCCACAATGAGCAGTTCTTC. It specifies CASSVRTGGHNEQFF.

The rearrangement joins TRBV7-9 to TRBJ2-1, with a weak D call TRBD2 (6 bases). The germline CDR1 and CDR2 sequences are SEHNR and FQNEAQ (reference sequence). V was cut by 4 bases and J by 4 bases, with 20 bases left in between. The length of the CDR3 is 17 residues. This chain's CDR3 is CASSSPSAGNGYNEQFF. The CDR3 coding sequence is TGTGCCAGCAGCTCTCCGTCGGCGGGGAATGGGTACAATGAGCAGTTCTTC.

The chain combines TRBV4-1 with TRBJ1-5; TRBD1 agrees at 8 bases. The CDR3 length is 16 residues. CDR1 MGHRA and CDR2 YSYEKL come from the germline V gene. J lost 3 bases, V lost 0 bases, and 4 bases had no gene match. CDR3 nucleotides: TGCGCCAGCAGCCAAGAGACAGGGGCCTTCAATCAGCCCCAGCATTTT. Translated, it gives CASSQETGAFNQPQHF.

There are a few counts of this clonotype. The chain uses TRBV5-4 and TRBJ1-1; 9 bases line up with TRBD1. Germline CDR1 and CDR2: SGHNT and YYREEE (reference sequence). The CDR3 sequence is 11 residues long. The V segment lost 4 bases and the J segment 10 bases; nucleotides outside the gene matches: 2. CDR3 coding DNA: TGTGCCAGCAGCGGGACAGGGATAGCTTTCTTT. It translates to CASSGTGIAFF.

The chain uses TRBV9 and TRBJ2-7; 7 bases are shared with TRBD1. The ends lost 3 bases at V and 5 bases at J; junction bases unmatched: 5. Germline V gives CDR1 SGDLS, CDR2 YYNGEE. The CDR3 length is 13 residues. The CDR3 is CASSGSTGNEQYF. As DNA, the CDR3 is TGTGCCAGCAGCGGTTCGACAGGGAACGAGCAGTACTTC.

In regard to this clonotype: A clone one base away is much larger, so this may be a read error. The gene calls are TRBV19 and TRBJ1-1; 8 positions agree with TRBD1. V shed 5 bases and J 7 bases; nucleotides not matched to a gene: 15. Per germline, CDR1 LNHDA and CDR2 SQIVND (reference sequence). This CDR3 has 16 amino acids. The CDR3 loop reads CASSSPGQEKSFEAFF. DNA for the CDR3: TGTGCCAGTAGTTCCCCGGGACAGGAGAAAAGTTTTGAAGCTTTCTTT.

The chain combines TRBV5-1 with TRBJ1-1; D remains unclear. Trimming took 0 bases from V and 0 from J, leaving 6 bases between them. The CDR3 has 14 residues. CDR1 and CDR2 (germline): SGHRS, YFSETQ. CDR3 DNA: TGCGCCAGCAGCTTGGCCTTCATGAACACTGAAGCTTTCTTT. Translation: CASSLAFMNTEAFF.

In nucleotides, the CDR3 is TGTGCCAGCATTCAAGACGGGGGGTCACCCTACAATGAGCAGTTCTTC. It codes for CASIQDGGSPYNEQFF. V usage is TRBV7-9 and J usage is TRBJ2-1, with 7 nucleotides matching TRBD2. The length of the CDR3 is 16 residues. Germline CDR1 is SEHNR and CDR2 is FQNEAQ (reference sequence). The V gene end was trimmed by 7 bases and the J gene end by 2 bases; junction bases not matched to a gene: 11.

The chain is built from TRBV5-4 and TRBJ1-1, with no clear D. The CDR3 covers 15 residues. The germline V gene has CDR1 SGHNT and CDR2 YYREEE (reference sequence). Trimming took off 3 bases at V and 3 bases at J, with 15 bases between the two ends. CDR3 bases: TGTGCCAGCAGCTCCCTTCAGACGTGGGACACTGAAGCTTTCTTT. Translation gives CASSSLQTWDTEAFF.

This chain uses TRBV4-1 with TRBJ2-1; D is undetermined. Germline CDR1 MGHRA, CDR2 YSYEKL. This CDR3 has 13 residues. V was trimmed by 0 bases and J by 5 bases, leaving 5 bases between them. Here the CDR3 reads CASSQDFNNEQFF. In DNA, the CDR3 is TGCGCCAGCAGCCAAGACTTTAACAATGAGCAGTTCTTC.

The chain is built from TRBV19 and TRBJ1-4, with a possible D match to TRBD1 (5 bases). V was clipped by 2 bases and J by 2 bases, with 15 bases between them. The length of the CDR3 is 17 residues. The V gene's germline CDR1 is LNHDA and CDR2 SQIVND (reference sequence). As DNA, the CDR3 is TGTGCCAGTAGTATATCCCGGGGGATCAAGACTAATGAAAAACTGTTTTTT. Its protein product is CASSISRGIKTNEKLFF.

This clonotype has just a few counts. CDR3 region: CASTFSGGNSGANVLTF. The DNA for the CDR3 is TGTGCCAGCACCTTTAGCGGGGGAAACTCTGGGGCCAACGTCCTGACTTTC. The V gene is TRBV6-6, the J gene TRBJ2-6; TRBD2 matches at 9 bases. The CDR3 is made up of 17 amino acids. CDR1 and CDR2 from the germline V gene are MNHNY and SVGAGI (reference sequence). V shed 7 bases and J 0 bases; nucleotides not matched to a gene: 7.

DNA of the CDR3: TGTGCCAGCAGGGCAGGGGGCGTTAACTATGGCTACACCTTC. This gives the protein CASRAGGVNYGYTF. This chain links TRBV27 with TRBJ1-2; 8 nucleotides agree with TRBD1. The trim removed 6 bases at V and 1 base at J, leaving 4 bases unmatched. Germline V CDR1 and CDR2: MNHEY, SMNVEV (reference sequence). The CDR3 is 14 amino acids.